The 30 T cell receptor beta chains reported below all come from one sample, sequenced in a study of molecular identifiers for immune sequencing clone quantification. In TCRdb, the PCR reads were re-called with MiXCR into one record per CDR3 protein. Among 550,000 to 750,000 distinct CDR3 sequences listed, just under 20% were seen once. The sample taken for sequencing was naive CD8+ T cells from blood, with Jurkat cell RNA spiked in. The subset was: FACS-sorted CD8+CD4-CCR7+CD45RA+ naive T cells. The source is a human donor in good health. Some libraries in this study had Jurkat cell RNA spiked in.

In regard to this clonotype: A much more abundant neighbour one base away suggests this may be a read error. The rearrangement joins TRBV6-5 to TRBJ1-4; TRBD1 matches at 7 bases. The CDR3 consists of 14 residues. Germline assignment: CDR1 MNHEY and CDR2 SVGAGI. CDR3 bases: TGTGCCAGCAGAGAGACAGGGTCTAATGAAAAACCGTTTTTT. Protein product: CASRETGSNEKPFF.

As concerns this clonotype: A much larger clone differs from this one at a single base, so this may be a read error. The gene calls are TRBV28 and TRBJ2-7; D tentatively reads TRBD1 or TRBD2 (5 bases each). The CDR3 contains 13 residues. The germline V gene has CDR1 MDHEN and CDR2 SYDVKM. Trimming pared 11 bases from V and 4 bases from J, leaving 18 bases between. The CDR3 bases are TGTGCCGGTAGCCTCTACGAGGGGTACGAGCAGTACTTC. This gives the protein CAGSLYEGYEQYF.

Turning to this clonotype: Here the CDR3 omits its conserved ending phenylalanine or tryptophan, so a read error is the likely source. The gene calls are TRBV6-1 and TRBJ2-7; D unclear. The CDR3 runs 12 residues. From germline, CDR1 is MNHNS and CDR2 SASEGT. V lost 7 bases to trimming and J lost 5 bases, with 12 bases between them. The CDR3 region has the DNA TGTGCCAGCAATTTAGGGATCAACGAGCAGTACCTC. Encoded protein: CASNLGINEQYL.

This clonotype was counted at least ten times. This sequence joins TRBV7-9 and TRBJ1-1; D is perhaps TRBD1 (5 bases). The CDR3 has 17 residues. Trimming took 5 bases from V and 0 from J, leaving 19 bases between them. Germline CDR1 SEHNR, CDR2 FQNEAQ (reference sequence). DNA of the CDR3: TGTGCCAGCAGCAACATTAAGACAGAAAATATGAACACTGAAGCTTTCTTT. Its protein is CASSNIKTENMNTEAFF. Complete variable domain (other parts from reference TRBV7-9 and TRBJ1-1): DTGVSQNPRHKITKRGQNVTFRCDPISEHNRLYWYRQTLGQGPEFLTYFQNEAQLEKSRLLSDRFSAERPKGSFSTLEIQRTEQGDSAMYLCASSNIKTENMNTEAFFGQGTRLTVV.

In this sample, this clonotype turned up a few times. Here the CDR3 DNA reads TGTGCCAGCACCTACCGGGAGATCTATAGAGAGACCCAGTACTTC. Translated, it gives CASTYREIYRETQYF. V is TRBV6-4 and J is TRBJ2-5; D might be TRBD2 (6 bases). The V end lost 7 bases, the J end lost 4 bases, and 19 bases lay between the germline ends. This CDR3 contains 15 residues. CDR1 and CDR2 (germline): MRHNA, SNTAGT.

This clonotype was recorded at least ten times. This chain connects TRBV7-9 to TRBJ2-6; D gene unclear. V was shortened by 4 bases and J by 0 bases, with 13 bases between the two germline ends. Germline V gene lookup returns CDR1 SEHNR and CDR2 FQNEAQ (reference sequence). CDR3 length equals 17 residues. CDR3 in amino acids: CASSSIEVYSGANVLTF. The CDR3 DNA is TGTGCCAGCAGCTCGATAGAGGTATACTCTGGGGCCAACGTCCTGACTTTC.

This sequence joins TRBV15 and TRBJ1-2; D unclear. Trimming removed 0 bases at V and 4 bases at J, with 6 bases between. CDR1 is LNHNV and CDR2 is YYDKDF in the germline V gene (reference sequence). This CDR3 spans 13 amino acids. The CDR3 nucleotides read TGTGCCACCAGCAGAGATCGAGGCTATGGCTACACCTTC. Encoded protein: CATSRDRGYGYTF.

This clonotype was observed at least ten times. This rearrangement joins TRBV14 to TRBJ2-5; D remains ambiguous. V shed 0 bases and J shed 5 bases, with 10 bases lying between them. This CDR3 is built from 14 residues. Germline CDR1 SGHDN, CDR2 FVKESK. Here the CDR3 reads CASSQENPGETQYF. Here the CDR3 DNA reads TGTGCCAGCAGCCAAGAGAACCCTGGGGAGACCCAGTACTTC.

This clonotype appeared many times. This chain links TRBV19 with TRBJ1-3, with a possible D match to TRBD1 (5 bases). Trimming stripped 6 bases from V and 7 bases from J, with 16 bases between. The germline V gene encodes CDR1 LNHDA and CDR2 SQIVND (reference sequence). The length of the CDR3 is 14 residues. The CDR3, as DNA: TGTGCCAGTAGCCCTTTCGAGGGGTCCAACACCATATATTTT. Its translation is CASSPFEGSNTIYF.

This clonotype was detected many times. The chain carries TRBV7-6 and TRBJ1-1; D may be TRBD1 (6 bases). Germline CDR1 SGHVS, CDR2 FNYEAQ. The CDR3 totals 13 residues. V was shortened by 4 bases and J by 8 bases, with 14 bases between the two germline ends. The CDR3 loop is CASSSPAGTEAFF. The DNA of the CDR3 is TGTGCCAGCAGCTCACCGGCCGGGACAGAAGCTTTCTTT.

This clonotype was detected only a few times. The rearrangement joins TRBV5-6 to TRBJ2-2; maybe TRBD2 (6 bases). Trimming removed 5 bases from V and 2 bases from J, with 13 bases in between. Germline CDR1 SGHDT, CDR2 YYEEEE. This CDR3 region has 15 residues. The CDR3 region has the DNA TGTGCCAGCAGGATCGGGGGTCCTAACACCGGGGAGCTGTTTTTT. Translating gives CASRIGGPNTGELFF.

A word on this clonotype: A much larger clonotype is one base distant, so this may be a read error. This rearrangement joins TRBV4-1 to TRBJ2-3; D gene uncertain. CDR1 and CDR2 from the germline V gene are MGHRA and YSYEKL. The CDR3 has 14 residues. V lost 1 base and J lost 5, with 10 bases in between. CDR3 loop: CASSQGPPGDTQYF. The CDR3 bases are TGCGCCAGCAGCCAAGGTCCCCCGGGAGATACGCAGTATTTT.

With regard to this clonotype: With a much larger clone just one base away, this may be a read error. The chain carries TRBV13 and TRBJ2-5; TRBD2 aligns across 7 bases. CDR1 is PRHDT and CDR2 is FYEKMQ in the germline V gene (reference sequence). The trim removed 5 bases at V and 5 bases at J, leaving 11 bases unmatched. The CDR3 has 15 amino acids. CDR3 in DNA: TGTGCCAGCAGCCCGTCACTAGCGCGCCCGGAGACCCAGTACTTC. It translates to CASSPSLARPETQYF.

The V call is TRBV3-1, the J call TRBJ2-2; 13 positions agree with TRBD2. The CDR3 is 18 residues long. With 5 bases clipped from V and 1 base from J, the junction kept 7 bases outside the gene matches. The germline CDR1 and CDR2 sequences are LGHDT and YNNKEL (reference sequence). For the CDR3, the DNA is TGTGCCAGCAGCGCCCGACTAGCGGGAGGTAGGAACACCGGGGAGCTGTTTTTT. As protein: CASSARLAGGRNTGELFF.

This clonotype was picked up a small number of times. This chain links TRBV5-1 with TRBJ2-7, with 13 bases aligning to TRBD2. The J segment lost 3 bases and the V segment lost 10 bases, leaving 16 bases of the junction unmatched. This CDR3 is built from 17 residues. Germline assignment: CDR1 SGHRS and CDR2 YFSETQ. CDR3 amino acids: CAGTRTSGSLGFYEQYF. Here the CDR3 DNA reads TGCGCCGGCACCCGGACTAGCGGGAGCCTAGGATTCTACGAGCAGTACTTC.

This clonotype was recorded many times. The gene calls are TRBV7-9 and TRBJ2-7; tentatively, D is TRBD2 (6 bases). CDR1 and CDR2 (germline): SEHNR, FQNEAQ (reference sequence). This CDR3 spans 13 amino acids. Trimming removed 8 bases from V and 5 bases from J, with 16 bases in between. The CDR3 here is CASGRVAANEQYF. DNA of the CDR3: TGTGCCAGCGGAAGGGTAGCGGCCAACGAGCAGTACTTC.

Comment on this clonotype: Lacking the conserved final phenylalanine or tryptophan, this CDR3 likely reflects a read error. The chain links TRBV5-6 to TRBJ1-2; D is unresolved. Germline CDR1 SGHDT, CDR2 YYEEEE. This CDR3 has 14 amino acids. The germline V and J ends were trimmed by 0 bases and 2 bases, with 8 bases remaining between them. For the CDR3, the DNA is TGTGCCAGCAGCTTGGTCATCACCAACTATGGCTACACCTGC. It encodes CASSLVITNYGYTC.

This clonotype was counted ten times or more. One junction end disagrees with the germline gene, perhaps due to a read error. The V gene is TRBV7-2, the J gene TRBJ2-7, with 13 bases lining up with TRBD2. Germline V gene lookup returns CDR1 SGHTA and CDR2 FQGNSA. This CDR3 has 18 amino acids. The CDR3 region has the DNA TGTGCCAGCACCTTAAGATCCTCGCCGGGACTAGCGGGACTTCTGCAGTACTTC. Its translation is CASTLRSSPGLAGLLQYF.

This clonotype was recorded many times. The rearrangement links TRBV30 to TRBJ2-1, with no clear D. CDR1 is GTSNPN and CDR2 is SVGIG in the germline V gene (reference sequence). The CDR3 spans 11 residues. V lost 2 bases, J lost 13 bases, and 12 bases lay in between. For the CDR3, the DNA is TGTGCCTGGAGTATTGCAACTGAACAGTTCTTC. It yields the protein CAWSIATEQFF.

The table lists this clonotype with many counts. The chain uses TRBV6-5 and TRBJ2-5; maybe TRBD1 (5 bases). Germline V gene lookup returns CDR1 MNHEY and CDR2 SVGAGI. V lost 6 bases to trimming and J lost 3 bases, with 11 bases between them. This CDR3 has 13 residues. In DNA, the CDR3 is TGTGCCAGCAGGGAACAGGTTGAAGAGACCCAGTACTTC. This sequence encodes CASREQVEETQYF.

This clonotype has a handful of counts. The gene calls are TRBV6-5 and TRBJ2-2; TRBD2 aligns across 8 bases. Trimming took 2 bases from V and 6 from J; bases not matched to a gene: 5. Germline values: CDR1 MNHEY, CDR2 SVGAGI. The CDR3 runs 15 residues. CDR3: CASSYPGGAAGELFF. The CDR3 bases are TGTGCCAGCAGTTACCCCGGGGGGGCGGCCGGGGAGCTGTTTTTT.

This clonotype has more than one count but fewer than ten. The CDR3 here is CSARPGLNHPEQYF. CDR3 nucleotides: TGCAGTGCTAGGCCGGGACTCAACCACCCTGAGCAGTACTTC. The gene calls are TRBV20-1 and TRBJ2-7; TRBD2 might be the D (6 bases). CDR1 DFQATT and CDR2 SNEGSKA come from the germline V gene (reference sequence). V dropped 3 bases and J dropped 7 bases, with 19 bases sitting between them. The CDR3 is 14 amino acids.

This clonotype has just a few counts. The missing conserved phenylalanine or tryptophan at the end of this CDR3 makes a read error likely. The chain combines TRBV18 with TRBJ2-7, with 7 bases identical to TRBD1. J was trimmed by 3 bases and V by 3 bases; bases with no gene match: 5. Germline assignment: CDR1 KGHSH and CDR2 LQKENI. The CDR3 runs to 14 residues. The CDR3 DNA reads as TGTGCCAGCTCACCGGGCCAGGGGGACTACGAGCAGTACCTC. It translates to CASSPGQGDYEQYL.

Concerning this clonotype itself: This may stem from a read error, because a much larger clone lies one nucleotide away. Here the CDR3 omits its conserved ending phenylalanine or tryptophan, so a read error is the likely source. V and J are TRBV10-2 and TRBJ1-1; D uncertain. Germline V CDR1 and CDR2: WSHSY, SAAADI. With 10 bases removed from V and 0 bases from J, the gap between germline ends came to 12 bases. CDR3 length: 13 amino acids. As DNA, the CDR3 is TGCGCCATCCGGCAGGATTTGAACACTGAAGCTTTCTCT. Its translation is CAIRQDLNTEAFS.

Ten or more counts support this clonotype. The V and J genes are TRBV29-1 and TRBJ2-5; D is unresolved. The CDR3 has 16 amino acids. CDR1 SQVTM and CDR2 ANQGSEA come from the germline V gene. Trimming pared 2 bases from V and 5 bases from J, leaving 21 bases between. The CDR3 region is CSVEISRTRKSETQYF. CDR3 in DNA: TGCAGCGTTGAAATCTCGAGGACCCGCAAGTCCGAGACCCAGTACTTC. Drawing the rest from reference TRBV29-1 and TRBJ2-5, the complete variable domain is SAVISQKPSRDICQRGTSLTIQCQVDSQVTMMFWYRQQPGQSLTLIATANQGSEATYESGFVIDKFPISRPNLTFSTLTVSNMSPEDSSIYLCSVEISRTRKSETQYFGPGTRLLVL.

This clonotype was seen more than once but under ten times. This could be a read error, since a much larger clone is one nucleotide away. The chain carries TRBV11-2 and TRBJ1-1, with D tentatively TRBD1 (6 bases). Germline CDR1 and CDR2: SGHAT and FQNNGV. Trimming stripped 3 bases from V and 6 bases from J, with 14 bases between. The length of the CDR3 is 14 residues. CDR3 nucleotides: TGTGCCAGCAGCTTCACAGGGTCCGACCCTGAAGCTTTCTTT. This gives the protein CASSFTGSDPEAFF.

This clonotype was observed a handful of times. The chain carries TRBV5-5 and TRBJ1-4; D possibly corresponds to TRBD1 (6 bases). The V end was cut by 2 bases, the J end by 5 bases, with 16 bases between. This CDR3 region has 16 residues. Germline CDR1 reads SGHKS; CDR2 reads YYEKEE (reference sequence). CDR3 bases: TGTGCCAGCAGCTTAGTCACAGGGACCGAGAATGAAAAACTGTTTTTT. It specifies CASSLVTGTENEKLFF.

As concerns this clonotype: An end of the junction differs from the germline gene, which may be a read error. The chain couples TRBV27 to TRBJ2-2; D may be TRBD2 (6 bases). Germline CDR1 MNHEY, CDR2 SMNVEV (reference sequence). This CDR3 region has 16 residues. CDR3 amino acids: CASSLLRTTNTGEPFF. Written as DNA, the CDR3 is TGTGCCAGCAGTTTATTGCGGACTACGAACACCGGGGAGCCGTTTTTT.

The chain employs TRBV5-6 and TRBJ2-7; D remains unclear. The CDR3 sequence is 13 residues long. CDR1 SGHDT and CDR2 YYEEEE come from the germline V gene. The ends were cut back, 4 bases at V and 5 bases at J, with 13 bases in the middle. DNA for the CDR3: TGTGCCAGCAGCAACAACATGGACCACGAGCAGTACTTC. Amino acid sequence: CASSNNMDHEQYF.

This chain joins TRBV9 and TRBJ2-3; perhaps TRBD2 as D (6 bases). With 4 bases removed from V and 2 bases from J, the gap between germline ends came to 17 bases. The CDR3 spans 16 residues. The germline V gene encodes CDR1 SGDLS and CDR2 YYNGEE. This CDR3 reads CASSFSGTGATDTQYF. The CDR3 nucleotides read TGTGCCAGCAGCTTTTCCGGGACTGGCGCCACAGATACGCAGTATTTT.